This TCR beta chain was obtained from a study of graft-versus-host responses after intestinal transplantation. TCRdb's copy holds only in-frame clones and misses some; the assay was immunoSEQ multiplex PCR. The top ten clones hold more than 0.95% of a sample with around 100,000 clones, 93% of them seen once. Concerning this clone: As yet, its antigen is unknown.

The material was unstimulated CD8+ T cells sorted from spleen or lymph node cells, obtained before intestinal transplant. This receptor was taken from a human donor who received an intestinal transplant.

The DNA for the CDR3 is TGTGCCAGCTCACTGATGTCGGGGGCGGACCAGCCCCAGCATTTT. The encoded protein is CASSLMSGADQPQHF. The chain joins TRBV18 to TRBJ1-5; D possibly corresponds to TRBD1 (6 bases). This CDR3 contains 15 residues. CDR1 is KGHSH, CDR2 LQKENI, per germline. Between the trimmed V and J ends, which lost 4 bases and 7 bases, there was a span of 17 bases.